The 31 T cell receptor beta chains below all came from one sample that was sequenced in a study of identical twins. TCRdb independently ran MiXCR on the 5' RACE reads; one entry per CDR3 protein. Here the sample spans around 530,000 distinct CDR3 sequences, roughly 15% being singletons. These records were also assigned to another study, of yellow fever vaccine responses in identical twins.

The specimen was CD4+ T cells sorted from blood. The receptors come from a woman younger than 35 in good health.

The rearrangement uses TRBV29-1 and TRBJ2-6; D not certain. Per germline, CDR1 SQVTM and CDR2 ANQGSEA. The CDR3 is made up of 14 amino acids. The V end lost 5 bases, the J end lost 0 bases, and 8 bases lay between the germline ends. The DNA for the CDR3 is TGCAGCGTTCGGACCCCCTCTGGGGCCAACGTCCTGACTTTC. It encodes CSVRTPSGANVLTF.

The chain couples TRBV5-6 to TRBJ1-1, with D possibly matching TRBD1 (6 bases). V gave up 2 bases and J gave up 7 bases, with 9 bases separating them. CDR3 size: 12 residues. Germline CDR1 reads SGHDT; CDR2 reads YYEEEE. The CDR3 sequence is CASSLRQVEAFF. DNA for the CDR3: TGTGCCAGCAGCTTAAGACAGGTTGAAGCTTTCTTT.

This clonotype was detected only a few times. The V gene is TRBV12-3 or TRBV12-4, the J gene TRBJ2-7; 7 bases map to TRBD2. The CDR3 consists of 14 residues. The ends lost 6 bases at V and 3 bases at J; junction bases unmatched: 8. DNA of the CDR3: TGTGCCAGCAGGATAGCGGGCCTCATCTACGAGCAGTACTTC. The encoded protein is CASRIAGLIYEQYF.

The rearrangement links TRBV11-3 to TRBJ2-5; D tentatively fits TRBD1 or TRBD2 (5 bases each). V gave up 5 bases and J gave up 2 bases, with 18 bases separating them. In germline, CDR1 is SGHNT, CDR2 YENEEA. This CDR3 comprises 16 residues. The CDR3 DNA follows: TGTGCCAGCAGCCAAGGGGTCGGGGTCCAACAAGAGACCCAGTACTTC. Protein product: CASSQGVGVQQETQYF.

This clonotype was detected ten times or more. V usage is TRBV28 and J usage is TRBJ2-3, with TRBD2 as a possible D gene (6 bases). Trimming pared 3 bases from V and 2 bases from J, leaving 12 bases between. The CDR3 sequence is 15 residues long. Per the germline V gene, CDR1 is MDHEN and CDR2 is SYDVKM. In DNA form, the CDR3 reads TGTGCCAGCAGTTTTTTTGCGGGGTCCACAGATACGCAGTATTTT. Encoded protein: CASSFFAGSTDTQYF.

This chain joins TRBV5-1 and TRBJ2-1, with TRBD2 matching 10 bases. CDR3 length equals 16 residues. In germline, CDR1 is SGHRS, CDR2 YFSETQ. V shed 1 base, J shed 7 bases, and the junction held 8 bases outside the gene matches. The CDR3 here is CASSLFASGGSNEQFF. The CDR3 DNA sequence: TGCGCCAGCAGCTTGTTCGCTAGCGGGGGAAGTAATGAGCAGTTCTTC. The whole variable domain, remainder taken from reference TRBV5-1 and TRBJ2-1, is KAGVTQTPRYLIKTRGQQVTLSCSPISGHRSVSWYQQTPGQGLQFLFEYFSETQRNKGNFPGRFSGRQFSNSRSEMNVSTLELGDSALYLCASSLFASGGSNEQFFGPGTRLTVL.

This clonotype was counted at least ten times. V and J are TRBV5-5 and TRBJ2-1; TRBD2 matches 8 bases. Per the germline V gene, CDR1 is SGHKS and CDR2 is YYEKEE (reference sequence). This CDR3 has 16 amino acids. V lost 0 bases to trimming and J lost 0 bases; unmatched junction nucleotides: 2. This CDR3 reads CASSLGLAGSYNEQFF. The CDR3 bases are TGTGCCAGCAGCTTGGGGCTAGCGGGCTCCTACAATGAGCAGTTCTTC.

This clonotype has just a few counts. V and J are TRBV20-1 and TRBJ2-7; possibly TRBD1 or TRBD2 for D (5 bases each). Trimming left V 6 bases short and J 5 bases short, with 17 bases between. The length of the CDR3 is 13 residues. Germline V gene lookup returns CDR1 DFQATT and CDR2 SNEGSKA (reference sequence). The CDR3 DNA is TGCAGTGCCAGCATAGGGGCTAGCAACGAGCAGTACTTC. Amino acid sequence: CSASIGASNEQYF.

V and J are TRBV21-1 and TRBJ2-5; the table assigns TRBD2, which was not confirmed against the DNA. TRBV21-1 constitutes a pseudogene. This CDR3 is built from 17 residues. The CDR3 DNA follows: TGTGCCAGCAGCAAAGTTCGTAGCGGGAGCCCCCAAGAGACCCAGTACTTC. It encodes CASSKVRSGSPQETQYF.

The chain couples TRBV5-1 to TRBJ1-2; possible D gene TRBD1, 5 bases. Germline CDR1 SGHRS, CDR2 YFSETQ. Trimming left V 0 bases short and J 8 bases short, with 14 bases between. The CDR3 is 14 residues long. The CDR3 nucleotides are TGCGCCAGCAGCTTGGTGGCAGCCGAGGGGGGCTACACCTTC. Its protein product is CASSLVAAEGGYTF.

This clonotype occurred a few times. The V call is TRBV6-5, the J call TRBJ2-1, with 8 bases aligning to TRBD1. Germline V gene data show CDR1 as MNHEY and CDR2 as SVGAGI. CDR3 length: 13 residues. V gave up 4 bases and J gave up 9 bases; unmatched junction bases: 5. In DNA form, the CDR3 reads TGTGCCAGCAGTTCCAGACAGGGGAGTGAGCAGTTCTTC. Amino acids: CASSSRQGSEQFF.

The chain joins TRBV20-1 to TRBJ2-1; 9 nucleotides align to TRBD2. V lost 4 bases to trimming and J lost 6 bases; unmatched junction nucleotides: 7. The CDR3 has 14 residues. Germline CDR1 reads DFQATT; CDR2 reads SNEGSKA (reference sequence). CDR3: CSATVAGAPNEQFF. The DNA for the CDR3 is TGCAGTGCTACGGTAGCGGGAGCTCCCAATGAGCAGTTCTTC.

This clonotype appeared many times. J is TRBJ1-3 and V is TRBV5-1, with TRBD1 as a possible D gene (5 bases). Germline V CDR1 and CDR2: SGHRS, YFSETQ. Trimming took off 1 base at V and 2 bases at J, with 13 bases between the two ends. The CDR3 extends over 16 amino acids. As DNA, the CDR3 is TGCGCCAGCAGCTTGTGGGACGGTGGTCCTGGAAACACCATATATTTT. Its protein is CASSLWDGGPGNTIYF.

This clonotype appeared a few times. V and J are TRBV2 and TRBJ2-3; 8 bases map to TRBD2. Germline CDR1 and CDR2: SNHLY and FYNNEI. The V gene end was trimmed by 6 bases and the J gene end by 7 bases; junction bases not matched to a gene: 9. CDR3 length: 14 amino acids. CDR3 region: CASSLSGGDYTQYF. In DNA form, the CDR3 reads TGTGCCAGCAGCTTAAGCGGGGGAGACTATACGCAGTATTTT.

This clonotype was picked up a small number of times. The chain joins TRBV20-1 to TRBJ1-1, with D unresolved. This CDR3 spans 11 amino acids. Germline V gene lookup returns CDR1 DFQATT and CDR2 SNEGSKA (reference sequence). The germline V and J ends were trimmed by 6 bases and 7 bases, with 12 bases remaining between them. Written as DNA, the CDR3 is TGCAGTGCCCCTGGACGGGGTGAAGCTTTCTTT. Translation: CSAPGRGEAFF.

The genes are TRBV6-5 and TRBJ2-3; D is unclear. Germline CDR1 and CDR2: MNHEY and SVGAGI. The CDR3 runs to 14 residues. The V and J ends lost 9 bases and 0 bases respectively, with 13 bases between them. This CDR3 is CASKLARSTDTQYF. The DNA of the CDR3 is TGTGCCAGTAAGTTAGCCCGGAGCACAGATACGCAGTATTTT.

This clonotype was counted many times. CDR3 region: CASSREGEAFF. The CDR3 DNA follows: TGTGCCAGCAGTCGCGAGGGGGAAGCTTTCTTT. J is TRBJ1-1 and V is TRBV12-3 or TRBV12-4; D may be TRBD1 (5 bases). V lost 5 bases, J lost 8 bases, and 9 bases lay in between. The CDR3 has 11 residues.

This clonotype has at least ten counts. The chain has TRBV7-8 and TRBJ1-4; the D is unclear. Germline-derived CDR1 and CDR2 are SGHVS and FQNEAQ. The CDR3 length is 12 residues. Trimming stripped 1 base from V and 9 bases from J, with 6 bases between. The CDR3 protein is CASSLELKKLFF. The CDR3 nucleotides read TGTGCCAGCAGCTTAGAGCTTAAAAAACTGTTTTTT.

This clonotype has more than one count but fewer than ten. This chain connects TRBV7-3 to TRBJ2-2; 9 bases are a match to TRBD1. The CDR3 spans 16 residues. CDR1 and CDR2 (germline): SGHTA, FQGTGA. V trimming: 5 bases; J trimming: 4 bases; junction bases outside the gene matches: 8. For the CDR3, the DNA is TGTGCCAGCAGCCCACAGCCGGGACAGGGCACCGGGGAGCTGTTTTTT. Its protein product is CASSPQPGQGTGELFF.

The chain uses TRBV11-3 and TRBJ2-7, with D perhaps matching TRBD1 (5 bases). Germline-derived CDR1 and CDR2 are SGHNT and YENEEA. Trimming pared 3 bases from V and 7 bases from J, leaving 16 bases between. The CDR3 runs to 14 residues. As DNA, the CDR3 is TGTGCCAGCAGCTTGCATTCCCAGGGAAGAGAGCAGTACTTC. Translation gives CASSLHSQGREQYF.

The chain is built from TRBV7-9 and TRBJ2-7, with 7 positions matching TRBD1. Per the germline V gene, CDR1 is SEHNR and CDR2 is FQNEAQ (reference sequence). V dropped 4 bases and J dropped 0; count of bases not matched to a gene: 9. The CDR3 is made up of 16 amino acids. The CDR3 DNA reads TGTGCCAGCAGCTCGCGCCGGGACAGCAGCTCCTACGAGCAGTACTTC. Translated: CASSSRRDSSSYEQYF.

The chain employs TRBV28 and TRBJ2-6; D is possibly TRBD1 (5 bases). The germline V and J ends were trimmed by 5 bases and 2 bases, with 10 bases remaining between them. Germline V CDR1 and CDR2: MDHEN, SYDVKM. The CDR3 is 15 residues long. The CDR3 DNA reads TGTGCCAGCAGTGCGGACACTACTGGGGCCAACGTCCTGACTTTC. Residues: CASSADTTGANVLTF.

This clonotype was counted a few times. This chain connects TRBV20-1 to TRBJ2-7; D is possibly TRBD2 (6 bases). There are 13 residues in the CDR3. Germline V gives CDR1 DFQATT, CDR2 SNEGSKA (reference sequence). V was cut by 7 bases and J by 3 bases, with 16 bases left in between. The CDR3 loop is CSVTPPGVYEQYV. The CDR3, as DNA: TGCAGTGTCACCCCTCCGGGGGTCTACGAGCAGTACGTC.

This clonotype has at least ten counts. This chain joins TRBV5-1 and TRBJ2-3; D perhaps matches TRBD2 (5 bases). Germline CDR1 and CDR2: SGHRS and YFSETQ. There are 14 residues in the CDR3. The V end was cut by 6 bases, the J end by 6 bases, with 17 bases between. The CDR3 region is CASTRGESGDTQYF. The CDR3 DNA sequence: TGCGCCAGCACCCGTGGGGAGTCCGGGGATACGCAGTATTTT.

The chain recombines TRBV20-1 with TRBJ1-1, with 10 bases that match TRBD1. This CDR3 has 14 residues. The germline gives CDR1 DFQATT, CDR2 SNEGSKA (reference sequence). The trim removed 1 base at V and 4 bases at J, leaving 3 bases unmatched. The CDR3 loop reads CSARVRTGGTEAFF. Written as DNA, the CDR3 is TGCAGTGCTAGAGTACGGACAGGGGGCACTGAAGCTTTCTTT.

The chain couples TRBV11-2 to TRBJ2-1, with D possibly matching TRBD2 (7 bases). The CDR3 contains 14 residues. Germline CDR1 reads SGHAT; CDR2 reads FQNNGV. V was pared by 5 bases and J by 2 bases, with 10 bases between. The CDR3 bases are TGTGCCAGCAGCCGAGGGGGGGCCTACAATGAGCAGTTCTTC. Its translation: CASSRGGAYNEQFF.

The chain is built from TRBV6-6 and TRBJ1-2; D gene unclear. Trimming took 0 bases from V and 3 from J, leaving 5 bases between them. CDR3 length: 13 residues. Germline V lookup: CDR1 MNHNY, CDR2 SVGAGI (reference sequence). CDR3 in amino acids: CASSYSPHYGYTF. DNA for the CDR3: TGTGCCAGCAGTTACTCGCCACACTATGGCTACACCTTC.

The V call is TRBV29-1, the J call TRBJ2-1; 14 bases fit TRBD2. CDR1 and CDR2 (germline): SQVTM, ANQGSEA. CDR3 length: 15 amino acids. The V segment lost 5 bases and the J segment 5 bases; nucleotides outside the gene matches: 5. The CDR3, as DNA: TGCAGCGTTCCGACTAGCGGGAGGGGGCACAATGAGCAGTTCTTC. This codes for CSVPTSGRGHNEQFF.

At least ten counts were recorded for this clonotype. The chain combines TRBV6-6 with TRBJ1-1; no clear D. CDR3 length equals 10 residues. Deletions cut 6 bases from V and 3 bases from J, with 2 bases between. Germline V gene data show CDR1 as MNHNY and CDR2 as SVGAGI (reference sequence). In DNA, the CDR3 is TGTGCCAGCAGGGACACTGAAGCTTTCTTT. This codes for CASRDTEAFF.

In its sample, this clonotype was seen a few times. This chain links TRBV7-8 with TRBJ2-1; 9 nucleotides line up with TRBD2. This CDR3 region has 18 residues. Losses at the gene ends were 6 bases for V and 2 bases for J; bases not matched to a gene: 14. Germline values: CDR1 SGHVS, CDR2 FQNEAQ. This CDR3 is CASSPEAYGTSPYNEQFF. The CDR3 DNA is TGTGCCAGCAGTCCCGAGGCTTACGGGACTAGCCCCTACAATGAGCAGTTCTTC. The full variable domain, rest sourced from reference TRBV7-8 and TRBJ2-1, is GAGVSQSPRYKVAKRGQDVALRCDPISGHVSLFWYQQALGQGPEFLTYFQNEAQLDKSGLPSDRFFAERPEGSVSTLKIQRTQQEDSAVYLCASSPEAYGTSPYNEQFFGPGTRLTVL.

Comments on this clonotype: A junction end diverges from the germline sequence, so it may reflect a read error. The rearrangement links TRBV20-1 to TRBJ2-1; 11 bases are shared with TRBD1. The CDR3 contains 12 residues. In germline, CDR1 is DFQATT, CDR2 SNEGSKA (reference sequence). CDR3 amino acids: CRTGGALRVSFF. CDR3 DNA sequence: TGTAGGACAGGGGGCGCGCTGCGGGTTTCGTTCTTC.